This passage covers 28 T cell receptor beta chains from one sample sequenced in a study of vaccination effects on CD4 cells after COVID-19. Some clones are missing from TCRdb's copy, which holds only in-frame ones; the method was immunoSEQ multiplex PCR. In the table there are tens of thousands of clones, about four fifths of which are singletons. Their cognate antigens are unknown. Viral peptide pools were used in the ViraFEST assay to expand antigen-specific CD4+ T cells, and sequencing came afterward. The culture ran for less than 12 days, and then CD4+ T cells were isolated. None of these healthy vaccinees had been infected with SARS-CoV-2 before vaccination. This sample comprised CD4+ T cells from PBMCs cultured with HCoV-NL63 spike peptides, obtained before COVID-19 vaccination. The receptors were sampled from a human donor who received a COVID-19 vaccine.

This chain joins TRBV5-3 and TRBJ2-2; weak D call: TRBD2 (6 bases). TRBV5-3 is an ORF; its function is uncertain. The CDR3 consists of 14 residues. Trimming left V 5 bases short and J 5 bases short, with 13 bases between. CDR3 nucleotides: TGTGCCAGAAGAGGATGGGGGACTACCGGGGAGCTGTTTTTT. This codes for CARRGWGTTGELFF.

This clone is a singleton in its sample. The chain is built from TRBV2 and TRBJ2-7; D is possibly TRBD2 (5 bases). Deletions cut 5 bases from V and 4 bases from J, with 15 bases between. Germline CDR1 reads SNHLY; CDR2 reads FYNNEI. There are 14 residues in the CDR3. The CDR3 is CASSRRPSGYEQYV. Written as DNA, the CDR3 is TGTGCCAGCAGTCGGAGACCCTCGGGGTACGAGCAGTACGTC.

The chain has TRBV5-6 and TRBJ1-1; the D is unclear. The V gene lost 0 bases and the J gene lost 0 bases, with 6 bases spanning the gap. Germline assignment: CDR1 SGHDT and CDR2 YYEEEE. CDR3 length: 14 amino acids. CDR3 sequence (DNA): TGTGCCAGCAGCTTGGTAAACCTGAACACTGAAGCTTTCTTT. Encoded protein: CASSLVNLNTEAFF.

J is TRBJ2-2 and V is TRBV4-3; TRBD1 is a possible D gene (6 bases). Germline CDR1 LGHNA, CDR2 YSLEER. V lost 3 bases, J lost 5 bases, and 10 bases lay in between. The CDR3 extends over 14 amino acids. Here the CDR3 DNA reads TGCGCCAGCAGCCAGGCAGGGGTAACCGGGGAGCTGTTTTTT. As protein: CASSQAGVTGELFF.

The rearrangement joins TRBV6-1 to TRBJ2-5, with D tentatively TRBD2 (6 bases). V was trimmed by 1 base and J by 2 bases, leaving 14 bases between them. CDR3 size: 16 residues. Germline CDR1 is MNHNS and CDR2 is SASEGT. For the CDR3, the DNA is TGTGCCAGCAGTGAAGGGCGGGCCCGGGGGCAAGAGACCCAGTACTTC. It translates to CASSEGRARGQETQYF.

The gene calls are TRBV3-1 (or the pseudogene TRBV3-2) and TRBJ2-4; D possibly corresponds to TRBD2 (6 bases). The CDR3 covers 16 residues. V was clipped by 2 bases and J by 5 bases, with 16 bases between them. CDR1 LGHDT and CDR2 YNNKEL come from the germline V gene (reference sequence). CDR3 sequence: CASSQLGTWGENIQYF. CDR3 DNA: TGTGCCAGCAGCCAACTTGGAACCTGGGGGGAAAACATTCAGTACTTC.

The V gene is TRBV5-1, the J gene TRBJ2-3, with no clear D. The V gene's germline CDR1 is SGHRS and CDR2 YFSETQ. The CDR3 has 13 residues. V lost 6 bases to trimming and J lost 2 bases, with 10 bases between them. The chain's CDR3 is CASTPTPTDTQYF. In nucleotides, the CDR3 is TGCGCCAGCACCCCAACTCCCACAGATACGCAGTATTTT.

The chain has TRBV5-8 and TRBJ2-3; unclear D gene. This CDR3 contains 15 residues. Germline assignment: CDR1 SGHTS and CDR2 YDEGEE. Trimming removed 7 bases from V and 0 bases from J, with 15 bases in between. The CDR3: CASPSVDLSTDTQYF. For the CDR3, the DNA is TGTGCCAGCCCCTCGGTAGACCTTAGCACAGATACGCAGTATTTT.

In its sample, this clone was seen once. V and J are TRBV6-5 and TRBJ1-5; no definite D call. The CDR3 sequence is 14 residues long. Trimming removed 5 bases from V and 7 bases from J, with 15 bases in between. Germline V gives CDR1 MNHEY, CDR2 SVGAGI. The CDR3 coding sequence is TGTGCCAGCAGTCTCCAGGCGGTCAACCAGCCCCAGCATTTT. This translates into CASSLQAVNQPQHF.

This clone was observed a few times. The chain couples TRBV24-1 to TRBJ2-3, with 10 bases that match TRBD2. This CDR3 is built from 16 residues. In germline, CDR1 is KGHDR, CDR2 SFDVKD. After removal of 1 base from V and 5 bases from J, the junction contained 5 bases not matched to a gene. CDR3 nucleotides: TGTGCCACCAGTGATTTCACTAGCGGGGTTTTAGATACGCAGTATTTT. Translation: CATSDFTSGVLDTQYF.

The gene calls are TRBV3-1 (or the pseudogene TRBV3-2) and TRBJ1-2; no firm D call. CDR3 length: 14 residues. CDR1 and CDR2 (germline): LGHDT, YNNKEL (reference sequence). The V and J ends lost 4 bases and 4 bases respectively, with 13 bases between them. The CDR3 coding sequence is TGTGCCAGCAGCCTCCTCTCGGGTGGCTATGGCTACACCTTC. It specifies CASSLLSGGYGYTF.

This chain's CDR3 is CASSPNRDTGNTIYF. In DNA, the CDR3 is TGTGCCAGCAGCCCCAACAGGGATACAGGAAACACCATATATTTT. This chain joins TRBV7-2 and TRBJ1-3; TRBD1 is a possible D gene (6 bases). CDR3 size: 15 residues. The germline gives CDR1 SGHTA, CDR2 FQGNSA. The V end was cut by 5 bases, the J end by 4 bases, with 15 bases between.

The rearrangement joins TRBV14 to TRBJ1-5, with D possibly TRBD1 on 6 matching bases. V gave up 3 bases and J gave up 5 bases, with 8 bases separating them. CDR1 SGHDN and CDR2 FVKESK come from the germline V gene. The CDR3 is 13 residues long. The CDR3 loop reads CASSQNRDQPQHF. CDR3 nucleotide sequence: TGTGCCAGCAGCCAGAACAGGGATCAGCCCCAGCATTTT.

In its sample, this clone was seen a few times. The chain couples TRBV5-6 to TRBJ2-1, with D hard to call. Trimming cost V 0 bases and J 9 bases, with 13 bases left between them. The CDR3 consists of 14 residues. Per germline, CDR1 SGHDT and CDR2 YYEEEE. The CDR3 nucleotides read TGTGCCAGCAGCTTGGCCCGATCCCGCGCTGAGCAGTTCTTC. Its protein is CASSLARSRAEQFF. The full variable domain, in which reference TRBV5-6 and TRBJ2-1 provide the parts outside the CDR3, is DAGVTQSPTHLIKTRGQQVTLRCSPKSGHDTVSWYQQALGQGPQFIFQYYEEEERQRGNFPDRFSGHQFPNYSSELNVNALLLGDSALYLCASSLARSRAEQFFGPGTRLTVL.

The CDR3 sequence: CASSLTGTPGGNTIYF. The CDR3 DNA reads TGCGCCAGCAGCTTAACAGGGACTCCGGGCGGAAACACCATATATTTT. The chain uses TRBV5-1 and TRBJ1-3; possible D gene TRBD1, 6 bases. There are 16 residues in the CDR3. V lost 2 bases, J lost 4 bases, and 16 bases lay in between. Germline loops: CDR1 SGHRS, CDR2 YFSETQ.

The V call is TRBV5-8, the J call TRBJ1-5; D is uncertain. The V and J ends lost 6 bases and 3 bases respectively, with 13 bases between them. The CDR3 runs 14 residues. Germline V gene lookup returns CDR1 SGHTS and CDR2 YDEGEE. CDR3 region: CASKRRVVNQPQHF. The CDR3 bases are TGTGCCAGCAAACGGCGGGTTGTCAATCAGCCCCAGCATTTT.

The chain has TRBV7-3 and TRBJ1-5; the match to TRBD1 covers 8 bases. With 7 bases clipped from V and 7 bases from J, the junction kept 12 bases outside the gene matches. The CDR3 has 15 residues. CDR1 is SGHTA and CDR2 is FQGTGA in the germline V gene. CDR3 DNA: TGTGCCAGCAACACGCATTCGACAGGGGACCAGCCCCAGCATTTT. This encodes CASNTHSTGDQPQHF.

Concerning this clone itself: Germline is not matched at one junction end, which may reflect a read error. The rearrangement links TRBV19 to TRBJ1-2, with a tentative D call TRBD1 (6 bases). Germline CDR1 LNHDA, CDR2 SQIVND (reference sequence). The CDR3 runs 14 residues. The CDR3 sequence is CTSSFRQEGYGYTF. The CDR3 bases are TGTACCAGTAGTTTTAGACAGGAGGGGTATGGCTACACCTTC. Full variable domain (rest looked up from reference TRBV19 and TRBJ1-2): DGGITQSPKYLFRKEGQNVTLSCEQNLNHDAMYWYRQDPGQGLRLIYYSQIVNDFQKGDIAEGYSVSREKKESFPLTVTSAQKNPTAFYLCTSSFRQEGYGYTFGSGTRLTVV.

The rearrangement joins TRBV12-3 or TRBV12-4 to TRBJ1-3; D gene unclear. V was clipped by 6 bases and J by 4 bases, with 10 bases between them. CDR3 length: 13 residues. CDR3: CASSLPPGNTIYF. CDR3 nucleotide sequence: TGTGCCAGCAGCCTACCCCCAGGAAACACCATATATTTT.

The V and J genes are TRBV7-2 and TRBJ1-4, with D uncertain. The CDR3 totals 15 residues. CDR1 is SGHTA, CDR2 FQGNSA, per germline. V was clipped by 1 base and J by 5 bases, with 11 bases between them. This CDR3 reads CASSLGGAGNEKLFF. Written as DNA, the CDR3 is TGTGCCAGCAGCTTAGGAGGAGCGGGAAATGAAAAACTGTTTTTT. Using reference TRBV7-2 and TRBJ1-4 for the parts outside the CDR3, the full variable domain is GAGVSQSPSNKVTEKGKDVELRCDPISGHTALYWYRQSLGQGLEFLIYFQGNSAPDKSGLPSDRFSAERTGGSVSTLTIQRTQQEDSAVYLCASSLGGAGNEKLFFGSGTQLSVL.

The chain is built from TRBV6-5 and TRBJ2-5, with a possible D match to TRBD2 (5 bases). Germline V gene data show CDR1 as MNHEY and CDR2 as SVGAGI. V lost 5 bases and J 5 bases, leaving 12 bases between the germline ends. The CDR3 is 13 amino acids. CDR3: CASSISGVETQYF. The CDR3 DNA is TGTGCCAGCAGTATTTCCGGGGTCGAGACCCAGTACTTC.

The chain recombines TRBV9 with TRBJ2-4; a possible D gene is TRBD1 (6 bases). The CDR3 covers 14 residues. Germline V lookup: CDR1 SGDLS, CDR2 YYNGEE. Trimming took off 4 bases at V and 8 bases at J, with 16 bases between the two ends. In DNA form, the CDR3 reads TGTGCCAGCAGCACGTTAGGGGGTTGGGACATTCAGTACTTC. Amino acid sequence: CASSTLGGWDIQYF.

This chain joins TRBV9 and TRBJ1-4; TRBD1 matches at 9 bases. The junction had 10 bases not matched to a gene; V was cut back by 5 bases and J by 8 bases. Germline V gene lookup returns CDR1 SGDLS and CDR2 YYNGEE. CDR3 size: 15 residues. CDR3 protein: CASSTSGTGFEKLFF. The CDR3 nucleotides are TGTGCCAGCAGTACTTCCGGGACAGGGTTCGAAAAACTGTTTTTT.

In nucleotides, the CDR3 is TGTGCCAGCAGCTCCGGGACAGGGGCCGACACCGGGGAGCTGTTTTTT. Protein product: CASSSGTGADTGELFF. The chain couples TRBV7-3 to TRBJ2-2, with TRBD1 matching over 10 bases. V shed 4 bases and J 3 bases; nucleotides not matched to a gene: 5. The CDR3 is 16 amino acids. Germline V gene sequence: CDR1 SGHTA, CDR2 FQGTGA.

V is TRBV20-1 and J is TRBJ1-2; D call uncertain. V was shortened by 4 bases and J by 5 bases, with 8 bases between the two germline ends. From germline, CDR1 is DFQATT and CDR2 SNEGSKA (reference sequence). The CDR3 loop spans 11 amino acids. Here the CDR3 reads CSAIGGYGYTF. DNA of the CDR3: TGCAGTGCTATAGGAGGATATGGCTACACCTTC.

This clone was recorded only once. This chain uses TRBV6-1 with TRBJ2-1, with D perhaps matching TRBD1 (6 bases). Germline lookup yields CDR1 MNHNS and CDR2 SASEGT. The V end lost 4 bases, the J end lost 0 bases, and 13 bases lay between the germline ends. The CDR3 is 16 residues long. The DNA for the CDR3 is TGTGCCAGCAGTGGGGACACCAAAAGCTCCTACAATGAGCAGTTCTTC. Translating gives CASSGDTKSSYNEQFF.

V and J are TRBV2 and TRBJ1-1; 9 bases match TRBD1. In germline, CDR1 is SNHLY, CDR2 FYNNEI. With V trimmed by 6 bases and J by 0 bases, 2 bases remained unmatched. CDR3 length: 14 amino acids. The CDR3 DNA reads TGTGCCAGCAGGGGACAGGGATTGAACACTGAAGCTTTCTTT. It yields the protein CASRGQGLNTEAFF.

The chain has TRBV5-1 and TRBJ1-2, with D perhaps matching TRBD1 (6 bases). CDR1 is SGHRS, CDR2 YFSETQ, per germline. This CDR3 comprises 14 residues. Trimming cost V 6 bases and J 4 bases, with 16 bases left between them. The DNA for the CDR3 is TGCGCCAGCACCTTAAACACAGGGTCCTATGGCTACACCTTC. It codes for CASTLNTGSYGYTF.